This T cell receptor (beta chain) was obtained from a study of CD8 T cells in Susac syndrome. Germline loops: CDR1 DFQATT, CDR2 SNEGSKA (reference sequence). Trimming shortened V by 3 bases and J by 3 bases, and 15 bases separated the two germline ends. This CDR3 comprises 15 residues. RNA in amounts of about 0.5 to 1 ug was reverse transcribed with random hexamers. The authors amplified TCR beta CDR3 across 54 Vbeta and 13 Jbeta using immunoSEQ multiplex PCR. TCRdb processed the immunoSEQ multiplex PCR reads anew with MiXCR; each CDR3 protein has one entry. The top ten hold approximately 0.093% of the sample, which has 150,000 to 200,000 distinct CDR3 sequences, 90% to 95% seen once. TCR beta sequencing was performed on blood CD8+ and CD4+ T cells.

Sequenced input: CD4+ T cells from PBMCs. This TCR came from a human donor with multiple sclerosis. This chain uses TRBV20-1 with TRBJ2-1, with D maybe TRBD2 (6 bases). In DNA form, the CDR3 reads TGCAGTGCTAGTTCTGGAGCGGGCCTCTACAATGAGCAGTTCTTC. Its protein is CSASSGAGLYNEQFF.